This TCR beta chain was identified during a study of blood T cell repertoires in COVID-19 (dated by TCRdb to 2020 to 2021). For the study in its entirety: The collaborator samples originated in the United States, Italy and Spain and spanned the acute and convalescent phases of COVID-19. The material from the prospective study consisted of cDNA or gDNA derived from T cells, B-cell-depleted T cells, or PBMCs. Subjects who had been exposed to COVID-19, were actively infected with it, or had recovered from it provided the deeply sampled blood TCRbeta repertoires that made up the dataset. The repertoires were released in a freely available public database meant as a resource for research on the immune response to SARS-CoV-2. Samples came from the ongoing ImmuneRACE study (first 160 participants) plus 1,254 subjects from 6 global collaborators. Sample metadata almost always included a de-identified subject ID, COVID-19 status, age in years and sex. HLA class I and class II types, where available, came from metadata supplied by the sample provider rather than from assay-based typing. The investigation overall reported the following: The amount of clinical and demographic metadata varied by source and participant and was provided uncurated.

In Seattle, one collaborating source enrolled patients while the infection was active and tracked those patients longitudinally over the course of disease. The collaborating institutions used their own protocols to collect whole blood in K2EDTA tubes. For TCRbeta analysis, collaborators shipped samples in one of three forms: frozen whole blood, isolated PBMCs, or DNA extracted from either of those sample types. TCRbeta CDR3 regions were amplified from genomic DNA using the immunoSEQ Assay, a bias-controlled multiplex PCR. In the paper's pipeline: Within the assay, amplification of reference gene primers was used to estimate how many nucleated cells each sample contained. Sequence reads were collapsed and filtered to measure the absolute abundance of every unique TCRbeta CDR3 rearrangement. For each sample, productive Simpson clonality was calculated as the square root of Simpson's diversity index over productive rearrangements. As stored in TCRdb, this immuneACCESS dataset retains in-frame rearrangements with V and J assigned. A fraction of the clones does not appear; measured against another copy, unresolved V genes explain less than half of the discrepancy, and the remainder lacks a known reason. D and trimming were read from the DNA, whereas the V and J calls and clone size are those reported in that table. This sample gives about 320,000 clones in total; 88% of them show up just once. Together, the top ten hold 1.5% to 2% of the sample.

A note on this clone: No antigen is known for it. The input lacks base qualities; no much larger clone sits a single base away.

Inclusive of the bounding cysteine and phenylalanine, the CDR3 is 16 residues long. Here the CDR3 DNA is all that survives: 48 bases in frame from base 1. The germline V end is reduced by 2 bases and the J end by 2 bases; junction bases left unmatched: 4. CDR1 and CDR2, looked up from the germline V gene, are MNHEY and SVGAGI. The chain is encoded by TRBV6-5 joined to TRBJ1-4, with 8 middle bases fitting TRBD1. Sequenced material: peripheral blood. The sequence came from a woman in her 30s with COVID-19, enrolled during active disease. The CDR3 amino acid sequence is: CASSYDRDRTNEKLFF. The DNA reads as follows: TGTGCCAGCAGTTACGACAGGGACAGGACTAATGAAAAACTGTTTTTT.